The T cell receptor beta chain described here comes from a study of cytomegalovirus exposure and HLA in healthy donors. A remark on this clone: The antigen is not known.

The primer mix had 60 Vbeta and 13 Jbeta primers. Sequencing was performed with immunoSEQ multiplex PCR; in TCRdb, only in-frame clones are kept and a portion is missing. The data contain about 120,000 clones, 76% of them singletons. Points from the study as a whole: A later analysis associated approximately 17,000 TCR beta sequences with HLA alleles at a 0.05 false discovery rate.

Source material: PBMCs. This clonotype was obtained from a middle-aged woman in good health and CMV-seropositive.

This CDR3 reads CASSYGGVYTEAFF. Here the CDR3 DNA reads TGTGCCAGCAGTTACGGGGGGGTTTACACTGAAGCTTTCTTT. The chain carries TRBV6-5 and TRBJ1-1, with a tentative D call TRBD1 (5 bases). The V and J ends lost 2 bases and 3 bases respectively, with 10 bases between them. Germline V gene lookup returns CDR1 MNHEY and CDR2 SVGAGI. This CDR3 spans 14 amino acids.